This T cell receptor (beta chain) was recovered during a study of monozygotic twins with cystic fibrosis. Overall study: Library input was about 3 micrograms of fragmented DNA, with about 15 PCR cycles.

A remark on this clone: Its antigen is currently unknown.

CDR3 length: 17 amino acids. V was cut by 5 bases and J by 4 bases, with 21 bases left in between. Germline V lookup: CDR1 SGHTA, CDR2 FQGNSA. Using immunoSEQ multiplex PCR, the repertoire was profiled, and TCRdb retains in-frame clones only, with some absent. The sample has about 32,000 clones, about 92% seen once. Study-wide results and caveats: Unrelated CF individuals shared fewer identical clonotypes than monozygotic CF twins. V usage most resembled the co-twin in 13 of 16 pairs.

The source material was blood. This chain uses TRBV7-2 with TRBJ1-3; weak D call: TRBD1 (5 bases). The clonotype was recovered from a girl aged 2-10 years with cystic fibrosis. The CDR3 reads CASSRATGTGFGNTIYF. The CDR3 DNA is TGTGCCAGCAGCCGCGCGACCGGGACGGGGTTCGGAAACACCATATATTTT.